Listed below are T cell receptor beta chains from one sample, sequenced in a study of metastatic and nonmetastatic thyroid tumors. TCRdb re-called clones via MiXCR from the PCR reads. The data hold about 37,000 clones, with roughly 28% observed a single time. The sample was blood. Every receptor here comes from a male donor with papillary thyroid cancer or a benign thyroid nodule (not recorded which). Some clones in this sample may be carry-over from other donors' samples. Each CDR3 is given with its conserved first and last residue. A D gene is named only where the DNA matches it firmly. A clone size is listed for some rows: how often the clone was seen (once, few, many), or a class if it is expanded.

>TRBV28|TRBJ1-1|NA|many
CASSFGQMNTEAFF
TGTGCCAGCAGTTTTGGGCAGATGAACACTGAAGCTTTCTTT
>TRBV20-1|TRBJ2-3|NA|NA
CSARERLDPDTQYF
TGCAGTGCTAGAGAGCGGTTGGACCCAGATACGCAGTATTTT
>TRBV11-3|TRBJ2-3|NA|many
CASSTGATDTQYF
TGTGCCAGCAGCACGGGCGCAACAGATACGCAGTATTTT
>TRBV6-1|TRBJ2-1|NA|many
CASNRDSGEQFF
TGTGCCAGCAACCGAGATTCTGGTGAGCAGTTCTTC
>TRBV5-1|TRBJ2-3|TRBD1|few
CASRRDRGLPDTQYF
TGCGCCAGCCGACGGGACAGGGGGCTTCCAGATACGCAGTATTTT
>TRBV6-4|TRBJ2-3|TRBD2|many
CASSGTSGTDTQYF
TGTGCCAGCAGTGGGACTAGCGGGACAGATACGCAGTATTTT
>TRBV29-1|TRBJ2-1|TRBD1|NA
CSVEDPDRVSYNEQFF
TGCAGCGTTGAAGACCCCGACAGGGTCTCCTACAATGAGCAGTTCTTC
>TRBV28|TRBJ1-3|NA|few
CASSSGATLSGNTIYF
TGTGCCAGCAGTTCAGGCGCGACCCTCTCTGGAAACACCATATATTTT
>TRBV12-3/TRBV12-4|TRBJ1-6|TRBD1|many
CASSSTRTGLPLALHF
TGTGCCAGCAGTTCAACTCGGACAGGCCTACCTTTGGCCCTCCACTTT
>TRBV6-4|TRBJ2-2|NA|few
CASSDSISGDAGELFF
TGTGCCAGCAGTGACTCGATTTCAGGCGACGCCGGGGAGCTGTTTTTT
>TRBV19|TRBJ2-2|TRBD1|NA
CASSIGQGAGELFF
TGTGCCAGTAGTATCGGGCAGGGGGCCGGGGAGCTGTTTTTT
>TRBV28|TRBJ2-2|TRBD1|NA
CASSLKGTVNTGELFF
TGTGCCAGCAGTTTAAAAGGGACAGTTAACACCGGGGAGCTGTTTTTT
>TRBV30|TRBJ1-1|NA|NA
CAWSLGLGDTEAFF
TGTGCCTGGAGTCTTGGACTGGGGGACACTGAAGCTTTCTTT
>TRBV9|TRBJ2-5|NA|NA
CASSAQGARETQYF
TGTGCCAGCAGCGCGCAGGGTGCGCGAGAGACCCAGTACTTC
>TRBV11-2|TRBJ2-5|NA|many
CASSLQEQETQYF
TGTGCCAGCAGCTTGCAGGAGCAAGAGACCCAGTACTTC
>TRBV7-3|TRBJ2-1|NA|NA
CASSSLGSGGEQFF
TGTGCCAGCAGCTCTTTGGGCAGCGGAGGTGAGCAGTTCTTC
>TRBV28|TRBJ2-2|NA|few
CASSLLGGTGELFF
TGTGCCAGCAGCCTACTGGGGGGAACCGGGGAGCTGTTTTTT